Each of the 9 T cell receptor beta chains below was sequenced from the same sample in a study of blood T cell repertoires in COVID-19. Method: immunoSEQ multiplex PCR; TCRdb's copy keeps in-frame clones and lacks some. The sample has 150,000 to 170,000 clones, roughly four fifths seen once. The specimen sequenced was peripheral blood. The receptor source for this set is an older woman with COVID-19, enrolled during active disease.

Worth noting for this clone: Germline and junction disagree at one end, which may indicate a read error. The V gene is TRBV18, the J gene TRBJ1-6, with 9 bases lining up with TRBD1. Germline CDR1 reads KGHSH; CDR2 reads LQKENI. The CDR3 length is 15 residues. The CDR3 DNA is TGTGCCAGCTCGCCACAGGGGGCGAGGAGTTCACCCCTCCACTTT. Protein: CASSPQGARSSPLHF.

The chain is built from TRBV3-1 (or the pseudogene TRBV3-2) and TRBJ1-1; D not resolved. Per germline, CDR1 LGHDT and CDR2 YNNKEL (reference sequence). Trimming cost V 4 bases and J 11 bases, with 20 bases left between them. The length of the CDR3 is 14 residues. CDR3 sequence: CASSPGPRRGDAFF. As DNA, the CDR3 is TGTGCCAGCAGCCCCGGACCGCGTCGGGGAGATGCTTTCTTT.

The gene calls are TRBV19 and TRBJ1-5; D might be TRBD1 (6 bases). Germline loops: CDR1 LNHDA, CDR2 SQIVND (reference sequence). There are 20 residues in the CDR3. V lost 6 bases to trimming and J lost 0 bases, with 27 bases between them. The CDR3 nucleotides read TGTGCCAGTAGCTCCCCCCTAGGCAGGGGACAAGGGCCTAGCAATCAGCCCCAGCATTTT. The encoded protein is CASSSPLGRGQGPSNQPQHF.

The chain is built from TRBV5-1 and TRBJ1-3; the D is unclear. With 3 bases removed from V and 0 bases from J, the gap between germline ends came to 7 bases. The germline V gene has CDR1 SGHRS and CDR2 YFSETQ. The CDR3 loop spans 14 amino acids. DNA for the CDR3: TGCGCCAGCAGCTCCAGTTACTCTGGAAACACCATATATTTT. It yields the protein CASSSSYSGNTIYF.

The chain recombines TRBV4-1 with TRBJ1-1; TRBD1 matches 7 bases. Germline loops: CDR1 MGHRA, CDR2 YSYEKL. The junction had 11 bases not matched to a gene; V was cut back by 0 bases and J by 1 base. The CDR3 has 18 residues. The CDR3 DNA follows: TGCGCCAGCAGCCAAGATAGTTTGGTTTGGACAGGGAACACTGAAGCTTTCTTT. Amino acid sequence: CASSQDSLVWTGNTEAFF.

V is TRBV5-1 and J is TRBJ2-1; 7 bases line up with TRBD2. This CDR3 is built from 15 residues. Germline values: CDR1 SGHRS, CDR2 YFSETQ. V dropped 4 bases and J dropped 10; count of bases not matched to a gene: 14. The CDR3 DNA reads TGCGCCAGCAGCCCCGACGGTAGGGAGGGTCGGGAGCAGTTCTTC. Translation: CASSPDGREGREQFF.

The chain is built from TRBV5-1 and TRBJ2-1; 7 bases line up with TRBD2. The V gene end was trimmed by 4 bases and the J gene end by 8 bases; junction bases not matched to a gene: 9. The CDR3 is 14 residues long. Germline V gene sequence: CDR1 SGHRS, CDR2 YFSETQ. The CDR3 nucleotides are TGCGCCAGCAGCATAGGACTAGGCGTCTATGAGCAGTTCTTC. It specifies CASSIGLGVYEQFF.

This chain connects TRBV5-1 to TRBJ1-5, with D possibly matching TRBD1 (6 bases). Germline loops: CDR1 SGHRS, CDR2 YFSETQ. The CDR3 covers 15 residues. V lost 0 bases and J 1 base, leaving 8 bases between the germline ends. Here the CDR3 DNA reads TGCGCCAGCAGCTTGGACACAGGGAGCAATCAGCCCCAGCATTTT. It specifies CASSLDTGSNQPQHF.

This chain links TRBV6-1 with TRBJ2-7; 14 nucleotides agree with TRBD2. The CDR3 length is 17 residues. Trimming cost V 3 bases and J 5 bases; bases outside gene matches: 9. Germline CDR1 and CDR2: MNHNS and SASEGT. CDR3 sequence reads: CASSDLGGLAGENEQYF. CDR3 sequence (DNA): TGTGCCAGCAGTGATCTCGGGGGACTAGCGGGAGAGAACGAGCAGTACTTC.